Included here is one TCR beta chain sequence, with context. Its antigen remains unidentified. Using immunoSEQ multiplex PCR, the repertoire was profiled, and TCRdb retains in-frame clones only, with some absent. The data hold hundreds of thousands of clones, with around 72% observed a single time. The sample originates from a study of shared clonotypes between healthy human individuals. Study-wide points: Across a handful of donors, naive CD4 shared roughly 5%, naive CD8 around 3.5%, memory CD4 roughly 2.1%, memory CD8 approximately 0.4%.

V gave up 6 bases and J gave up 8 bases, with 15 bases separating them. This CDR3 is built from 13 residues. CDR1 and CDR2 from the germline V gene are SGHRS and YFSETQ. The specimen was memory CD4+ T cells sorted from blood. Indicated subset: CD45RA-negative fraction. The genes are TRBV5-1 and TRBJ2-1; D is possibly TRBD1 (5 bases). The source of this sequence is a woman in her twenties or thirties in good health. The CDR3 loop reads CASTQDTGDEQFF. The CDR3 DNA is TGCGCCAGCACCCAGGACACGGGCGATGAGCAGTTCTTC. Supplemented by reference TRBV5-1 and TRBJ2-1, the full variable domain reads KAGVTQTPRYLIKTRGQQVTLSCSPISGHRSVSWYQQTPGQGLQFLFEYFSETQRNKGNFPGRFSGRQFSNSRSEMNVSTLELGDSALYLCASTQDTGDEQFFGPGTRLTVL.